The 19 T cell receptor beta chains below all came from one sample that was sequenced in a study of T-cell memory formation after mild COVID-19. TCRdb re-derived calls from the 5' RACE reads in MiXCR, one entry per CDR3 protein. The sample includes 140,000 to 150,000 distinct CDR3 sequences, 20% to 25% seen only once; the top ten take roughly a quarter. Material for sequencing was PBMCs or a T cell subset sorted from them (not recorded which). The receptor source for this set is an adult woman who had mild COVID-19 (a few samples of this study predate the infection). Cell type and time point are not known.

This clonotype was seen only a few times. V usage is TRBV12-3 or TRBV12-4 and J usage is TRBJ2-2, with 7 bases aligning to TRBD2. V lost 4 bases and J lost 7; bases outside the gene matches: 15. This CDR3 spans 17 amino acids. In DNA, the CDR3 is TGTGCCAGCAGTTCCTATCATCGAGGGGAGGGGAACGGGGAGCTGTTTTTT. It codes for CASSSYHRGEGNGELFF.

In this sample, this clonotype turned up a few times. V gene TRBV7-3 combines with J gene TRBJ2-2, with 13 bases that match TRBD2. J was trimmed by 1 base and V by 5 bases; bases with no gene match: 7. CDR1 and CDR2 (germline): SGHTA, FQGTGA. CDR3 length equals 18 residues. This CDR3 reads CASSAPTSGGLNTGELFF. CDR3 in DNA: TGTGCCAGCAGCGCTCCGACTAGCGGGGGGCTGAACACCGGGGAGCTGTTTTTT.

J is TRBJ2-7 and V is TRBV6-5, with 12 bases identical to TRBD1. This CDR3 region has 14 residues. The V gene's germline CDR1 is MNHEY and CDR2 SVGAGI. The V and J ends lost 7 bases and 7 bases, in that order; junction bases with no gene match: 8. For the CDR3, the DNA is TGTGCCAGCACTCCGGGACAGGGGGCGGAAGAGCAGTACTTC. This codes for CASTPGQGAEEQYF.

The rearrangement uses TRBV9 and TRBJ1-5, with 12 positions matching TRBD1. V was clipped by 4 bases and J by 6 bases; unmatched bases: 5. The CDR3 length is 15 residues. Germline CDR1 is SGDLS and CDR2 is YYNGEE. The CDR3 loop reads CASSPGQGAGQPQHF. As DNA, the CDR3 is TGTGCCAGCAGCCCGGGACAGGGGGCTGGTCAGCCCCAGCATTTT.

The chain has TRBV29-1 and TRBJ2-3, with D perhaps matching TRBD1 (5 bases). This CDR3 is 14 amino acids long. Germline CDR1 SQVTM, CDR2 ANQGSEA. The ends were cut back, 3 bases at V and 4 bases at J, with 14 bases in the middle. As DNA, the CDR3 is TGCAGCGTTGAGGCCCCTATGACAGCAGATACGCAGTATTTT. It codes for CSVEAPMTADTQYF.

The chain couples TRBV5-1 to TRBJ2-2; D is unclear. The germline V gene encodes CDR1 SGHRS and CDR2 YFSETQ. V gave up 0 bases and J gave up 0 bases, with 9 bases separating them. This CDR3 comprises 16 residues. CDR3 protein: CASSLVPPPNTGELFF. The CDR3 bases are TGCGCCAGCAGCTTGGTTCCACCGCCGAACACCGGGGAGCTGTTTTTT.

The V gene is TRBV12-3 or TRBV12-4, the J gene TRBJ2-1, with 10 bases that match TRBD2. Trimming removed 5 bases from V and 5 bases from J; junction bases left unmatched: 9. The CDR3 totals 16 residues. The CDR3 region has the DNA TGTGCCAGCAGTCAATCGGGACTAGCGACCCACAATGAGCAGTTCTTC. This translates into CASSQSGLATHNEQFF.

This chain joins TRBV12-3 or TRBV12-4 and TRBJ2-7, with 10 nucleotides matching TRBD2. The length of the CDR3 is 14 residues. J was trimmed by 5 bases and V by 9 bases; bases with no gene match: 10. The CDR3 region has the DNA TGTGCCAGTACCACTAGCGGGGCTCCTAACGAGCAGTACTTC. Its translation is CASTTSGAPNEQYF.

Many counts were recorded for this clonotype. V gene TRBV5-1 combines with J gene TRBJ2-2; no definite D call. Looked up from germline, CDR1 is SGHRS and CDR2 is YFSETQ. The V end lost 1 base, the J end lost 5 bases, and 12 bases lay between the germline ends. This CDR3 has 15 amino acids. The CDR3 nucleotides read TGCGCCAGCAGCTTGAGGGAACTCCCAACCGGGGAGCTGTTTTTT. This translates into CASSLRELPTGELFF.

The rearrangement joins TRBV24-1 to TRBJ2-3; 8 bases map to TRBD2. V lost 6 bases, J lost 0 bases, and 10 bases stayed unmatched. Germline loops: CDR1 KGHDR, CDR2 SFDVKD. This CDR3 has 17 amino acids. For the CDR3, the DNA is TGTGCCACCAGTACCGGGAGGGGGGCCCTAAGCACAGATACGCAGTATTTT. Its translation is CATSTGRGALSTDTQYF.

The J gene is TRBJ1-1, the V gene TRBV7-2; the D is unclear. Germline V gene lookup returns CDR1 SGHTA and CDR2 FQGNSA. Trimming removed 5 bases from V and 4 bases from J, with 8 bases in between. The CDR3 contains 12 residues. DNA for the CDR3: TGTGCCAGCAGCCGGCTCGTCACTGAAGCTTTCTTT. It translates to CASSRLVTEAFF.

The chain is built from TRBV15 and TRBJ2-1, with D perhaps matching TRBD1 (5 bases). The V gene lost 5 bases and the J gene lost 8 bases, with 7 bases spanning the gap. The CDR3 is made up of 11 amino acids. Germline lookup yields CDR1 LNHNV and CDR2 YYDKDF (reference sequence). In DNA form, the CDR3 reads TGTGCCACCAGCCAGGGTCATGAGCAGTTCTTC. This translates into CATSQGHEQFF.

This clonotype has only one observation. This chain links TRBV9 with TRBJ1-2; the D is unclear. Germline values: CDR1 SGDLS, CDR2 YYNGEE. V was cut by 0 bases and J by 0 bases, with 12 bases left in between. This CDR3 comprises 16 residues. The DNA for the CDR3 is TGTGCCAGCAGCGTAGATGGAAGTAGAACTAACTATGGCTACACCTTC. It is translated as CASSVDGSRTNYGYTF.

The chain carries TRBV4-3 and TRBJ2-6; D not resolved. Germline V gene data show CDR1 as LGHNA and CDR2 as YSLEER. V lost 0 bases and J 1 base, leaving 7 bases between the germline ends. This CDR3 has 16 amino acids. The CDR3 DNA reads as TGCGCCAGCAGCCAAGATCCCGAGTCTGGGGCCAACGTCCTGACTTTC. Encoded protein: CASSQDPESGANVLTF.

The V gene is TRBV12-3 or TRBV12-4, the J gene TRBJ1-5; 8 bases are shared with TRBD1. CDR3 size: 18 residues. V dropped 3 bases and J dropped 1; count of bases not matched to a gene: 11. CDR3 region: CASSFSTGGFSSNQPQHF. As DNA, the CDR3 is TGTGCCAGCAGTTTCTCTACAGGGGGATTTAGCAGCAATCAGCCCCAGCATTTT.

The chain couples TRBV18 to TRBJ1-5, with D hard to call. Germline V lookup: CDR1 KGHSH, CDR2 LQKENI. This CDR3 is 15 amino acids long. The V end was cut by 1 base, the J end by 0 bases, with 7 bases between. The CDR3 nucleotides read TGTGCCAGCTCACCACAAGACGGTAGCAATCAGCCCCAGCATTTT. Translated, it gives CASSPQDGSNQPQHF.

This chain's CDR3 is CAIRDRDRETDTQYF. DNA for the CDR3: TGTGCCATCAGAGACCGGGACAGGGAAACAGATACGCAGTATTTT. The chain is built from TRBV10-3 and TRBJ2-3; 9 bases map to TRBD1. J was trimmed by 3 bases and V by 6 bases; bases with no gene match: 7. This CDR3 region has 15 residues. In germline, CDR1 is ENHRY, CDR2 SYGVKD.

This clonotype has just a few counts. V and J are TRBV15 and TRBJ2-3; D possibly corresponds to TRBD2 (5 bases). The CDR3 loop spans 16 amino acids. The V and J ends lost 1 base and 2 bases respectively, with 13 bases between them. CDR1 LNHNV and CDR2 YYDKDF come from the germline V gene (reference sequence). CDR3 loop: CATSRASHISTDTQYF. Written as DNA, the CDR3 is TGTGCCACCAGCAGAGCTAGCCACATCTCCACAGATACGCAGTATTTT.

This clonotype came up a few times. This sequence joins TRBV7-6 and TRBJ2-4; D not certain. V was cut by 1 base and J by 7 bases, with 11 bases left in between. The CDR3 is 14 residues long. Germline loops: CDR1 SGHVS, CDR2 FNYEAQ. CDR3 nucleotide sequence: TGTGCCAGCAGCTTAGACCAGACGCCGAACATTCAGTACTTC. It codes for CASSLDQTPNIQYF.